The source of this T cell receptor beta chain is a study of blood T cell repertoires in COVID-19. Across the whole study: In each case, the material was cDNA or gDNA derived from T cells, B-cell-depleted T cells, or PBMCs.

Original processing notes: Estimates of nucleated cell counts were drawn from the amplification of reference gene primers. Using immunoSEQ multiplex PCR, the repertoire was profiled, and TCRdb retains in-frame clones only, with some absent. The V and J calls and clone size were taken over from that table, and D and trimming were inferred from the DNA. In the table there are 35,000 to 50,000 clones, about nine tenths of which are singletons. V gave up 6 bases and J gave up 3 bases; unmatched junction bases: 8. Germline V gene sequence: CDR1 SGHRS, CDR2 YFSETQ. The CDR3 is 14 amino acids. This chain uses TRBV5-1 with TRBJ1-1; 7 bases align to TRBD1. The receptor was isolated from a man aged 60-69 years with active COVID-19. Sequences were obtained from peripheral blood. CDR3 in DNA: TGCGCCAGCAAGATAGGACAGGACGACACTGAAGCTTTCTTT. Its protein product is CASKIGQDDTEAFF. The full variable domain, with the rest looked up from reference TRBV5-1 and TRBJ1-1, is KAGVTQTPRYLIKTRGQQVTLSCSPISGHRSVSWYQQTPGQGLQFLFEYFSETQRNKGNFPGRFSGRQFSNSRSEMNVSTLELGDSALYLCASKIGQDDTEAFFGQGTRLTVV.